This T cell receptor (beta chain) was recorded in a study of T cells after yellow fever vaccination. TCRdb processed the 5' RACE reads anew with MiXCR; each CDR3 protein has one entry. The sample has about 580,000 distinct CDR3 sequences, less than 20% seen once. This clonotype appeared a few times. Its cognate antigen is unknown. This CDR3 comprises 15 residues. V gave up 6 bases and J gave up 6 bases, with 18 bases separating them. Germline V gives CDR1 MDHEN, CDR2 SYDVKM. The study's findings and limits: Overall, a small share of clonotypes was seen in both CD4 and CD8 compartments. Contaminating bulk clonotypes could be abundant in FACS-sorted repertoires.

This TCR was recovered from a man aged 18 to 29 who received the YFV17D yellow fever vaccine. The sequencing used PBMCs, collected roughly 5 days after the first yellow fever vaccination. J is TRBJ2-1 and V is TRBV28, with D perhaps TRBD2 (5 bases). The CDR3 reads CASSPRRRRGNEQFF. The CDR3 DNA is TGTGCCAGCAGCCCCCGGAGACGTCGGGGCAATGAGCAGTTCTTC.